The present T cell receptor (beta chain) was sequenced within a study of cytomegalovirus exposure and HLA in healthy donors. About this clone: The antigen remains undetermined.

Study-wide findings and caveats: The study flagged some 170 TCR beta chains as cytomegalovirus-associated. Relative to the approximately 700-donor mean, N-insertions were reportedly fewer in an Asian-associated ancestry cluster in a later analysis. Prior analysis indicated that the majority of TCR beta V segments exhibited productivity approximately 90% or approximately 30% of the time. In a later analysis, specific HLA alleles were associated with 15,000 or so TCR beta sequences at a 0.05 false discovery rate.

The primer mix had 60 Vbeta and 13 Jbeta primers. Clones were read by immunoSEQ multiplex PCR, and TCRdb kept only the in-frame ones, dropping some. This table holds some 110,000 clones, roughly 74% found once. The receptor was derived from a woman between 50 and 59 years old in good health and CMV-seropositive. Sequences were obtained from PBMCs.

The CDR3 bases are TGTGCCAGCAGTTATTGGGGGACAGGGGGTACGGAGCAGTACTTC. Its protein is CASSYWGTGGTEQYF. The chain couples TRBV27 to TRBJ2-7, with 11 bases matching TRBD1. This CDR3 spans 15 amino acids. With V trimmed by 4 bases and J by 7 bases, 9 bases remained unmatched. Germline-derived CDR1 and CDR2 are MNHEY and SMNVEV (reference sequence).